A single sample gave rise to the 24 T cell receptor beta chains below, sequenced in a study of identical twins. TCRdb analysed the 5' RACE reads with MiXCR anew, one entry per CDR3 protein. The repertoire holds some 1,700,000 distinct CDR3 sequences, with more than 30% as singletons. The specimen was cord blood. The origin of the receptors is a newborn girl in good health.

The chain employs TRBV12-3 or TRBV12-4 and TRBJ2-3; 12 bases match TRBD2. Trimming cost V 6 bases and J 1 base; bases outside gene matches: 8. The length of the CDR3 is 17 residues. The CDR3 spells CASSSPSGRVRTDTQYF. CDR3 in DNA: TGTGCCAGCAGCTCGCCTAGCGGGAGGGTCCGCACAGATACGCAGTATTTT.

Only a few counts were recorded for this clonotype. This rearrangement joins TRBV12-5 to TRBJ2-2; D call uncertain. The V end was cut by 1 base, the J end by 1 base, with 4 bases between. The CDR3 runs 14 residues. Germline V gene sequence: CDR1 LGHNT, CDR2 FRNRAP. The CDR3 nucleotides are TGTGCTAGTGGTTTGGGGGTGAACACCGGGGAGCTGTTTTTT. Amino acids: CASGLGVNTGELFF.

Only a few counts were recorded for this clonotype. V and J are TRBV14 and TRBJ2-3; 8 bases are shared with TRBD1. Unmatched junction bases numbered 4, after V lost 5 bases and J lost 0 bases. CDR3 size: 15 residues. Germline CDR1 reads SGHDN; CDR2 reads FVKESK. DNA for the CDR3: TGTGCCAGCAGCTCGACAGGGGCTAGCACAGATACGCAGTATTTT. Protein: CASSSTGASTDTQYF.

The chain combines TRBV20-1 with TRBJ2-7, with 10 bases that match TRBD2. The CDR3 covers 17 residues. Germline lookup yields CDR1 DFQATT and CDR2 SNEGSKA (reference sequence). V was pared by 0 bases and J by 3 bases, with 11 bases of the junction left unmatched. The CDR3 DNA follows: TGCAGTGCTAGAGACAGGCTAGCGGGAGCCTCATACTACGAGCAGTACTTC. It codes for CSARDRLAGASYYEQYF.

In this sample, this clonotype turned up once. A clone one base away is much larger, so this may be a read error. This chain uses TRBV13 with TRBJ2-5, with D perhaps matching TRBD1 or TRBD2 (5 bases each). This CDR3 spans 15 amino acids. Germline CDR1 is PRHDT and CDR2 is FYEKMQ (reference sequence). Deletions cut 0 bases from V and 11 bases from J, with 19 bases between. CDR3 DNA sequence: TGTGCCAGCAGCTTAGGCTCCATGAGGGGTGGTAAGCAGTACTTC. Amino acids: CASSLGSMRGGKQYF.

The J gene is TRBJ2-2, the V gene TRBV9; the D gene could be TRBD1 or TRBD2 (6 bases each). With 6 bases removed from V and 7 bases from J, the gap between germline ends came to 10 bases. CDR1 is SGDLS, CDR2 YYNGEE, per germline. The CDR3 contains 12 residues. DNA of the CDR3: TGTGCCAGCACCAAGGGGGGCGGGGAGCTGTTTTTT. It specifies CASTKGGGELFF. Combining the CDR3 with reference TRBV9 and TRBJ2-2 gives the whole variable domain DSGVTQTPKHLITATGQRVTLRCSPRSGDLSVYWYQQSLDQGLQFLIQYYNGEERAKGNILERFSAQQFPDLHSELNLSSLELGDSALYFCASTKGGGELFFGEGSRLTVL.

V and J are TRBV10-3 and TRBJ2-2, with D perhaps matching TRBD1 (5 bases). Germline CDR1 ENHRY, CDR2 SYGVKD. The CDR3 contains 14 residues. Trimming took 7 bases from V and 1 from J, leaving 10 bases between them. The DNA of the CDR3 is TGTGCCATCAAGGGGCACCTGAACACCGGGGAGCTGTTTTTT. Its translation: CAIKGHLNTGELFF.

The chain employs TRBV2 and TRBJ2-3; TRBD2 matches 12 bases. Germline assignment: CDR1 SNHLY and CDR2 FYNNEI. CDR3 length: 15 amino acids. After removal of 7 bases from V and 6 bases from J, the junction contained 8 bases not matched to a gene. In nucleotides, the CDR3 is TGTGCCAGCATGCGGCTAGCGGGGGGGCGGGATACGCAGTATTTT. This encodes CASMRLAGGRDTQYF.

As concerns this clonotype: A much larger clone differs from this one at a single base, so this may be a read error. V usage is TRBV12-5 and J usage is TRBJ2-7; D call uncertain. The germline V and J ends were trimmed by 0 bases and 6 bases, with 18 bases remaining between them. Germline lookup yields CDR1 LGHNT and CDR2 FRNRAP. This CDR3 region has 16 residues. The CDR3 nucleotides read TGTGCTAGTGGTTTGGTAGCTCCGGGTAAGAGCTCCGAGCAGTACTTC. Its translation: CASGLVAPGKSSEQYF.

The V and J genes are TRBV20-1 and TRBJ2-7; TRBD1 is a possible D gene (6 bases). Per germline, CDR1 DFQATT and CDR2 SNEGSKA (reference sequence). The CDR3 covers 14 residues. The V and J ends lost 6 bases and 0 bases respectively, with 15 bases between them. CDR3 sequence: CSAVRQALSYEQYF. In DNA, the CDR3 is TGCAGTGCCGTAAGACAGGCTCTCTCCTACGAGCAGTACTTC.

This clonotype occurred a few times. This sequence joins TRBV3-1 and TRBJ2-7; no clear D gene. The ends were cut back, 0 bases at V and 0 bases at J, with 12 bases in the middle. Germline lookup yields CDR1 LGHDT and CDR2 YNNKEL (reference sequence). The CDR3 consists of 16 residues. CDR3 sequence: CASSQDTQWGSYEQYF. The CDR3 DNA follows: TGTGCCAGCAGCCAAGATACCCAGTGGGGCTCCTACGAGCAGTACTTC.

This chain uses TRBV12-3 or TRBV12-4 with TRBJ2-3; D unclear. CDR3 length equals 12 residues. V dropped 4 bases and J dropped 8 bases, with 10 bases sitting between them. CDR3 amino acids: CASSSVPGTQYF. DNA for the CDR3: TGTGCCAGCAGTTCCGTGCCCGGTACGCAGTATTTT.

CDR3 in amino acids: CGSTGISSYNEQYF. CDR3 nucleotides: TGCGGCTCCACAGGGATAAGCTCCTACAATGAGCAGTACTTC. This chain links TRBV29-1 with TRBJ2-1, with D tentatively TRBD1 (6 bases). The J call may not be correct, given that the DNA end is closer to TRBJ2-7. The CDR3 extends over 14 amino acids. Per the germline V gene, CDR1 is SQVTM and CDR2 is ANQGSEA.

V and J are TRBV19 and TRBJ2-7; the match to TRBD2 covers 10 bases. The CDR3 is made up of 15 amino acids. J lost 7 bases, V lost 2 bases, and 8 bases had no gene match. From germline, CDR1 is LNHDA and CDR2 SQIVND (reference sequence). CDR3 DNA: TGTGCCAGTAGTATACTAGCGGGAGCATACAATGAGCAGTACTTC. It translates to CASSILAGAYNEQYF.

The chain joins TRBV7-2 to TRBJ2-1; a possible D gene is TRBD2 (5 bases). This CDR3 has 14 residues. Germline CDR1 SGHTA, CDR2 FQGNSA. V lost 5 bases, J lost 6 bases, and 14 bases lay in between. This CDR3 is CASSQRASFNEQFF. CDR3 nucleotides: TGTGCCAGCAGCCAGAGGGCCTCATTCAATGAGCAGTTCTTC.

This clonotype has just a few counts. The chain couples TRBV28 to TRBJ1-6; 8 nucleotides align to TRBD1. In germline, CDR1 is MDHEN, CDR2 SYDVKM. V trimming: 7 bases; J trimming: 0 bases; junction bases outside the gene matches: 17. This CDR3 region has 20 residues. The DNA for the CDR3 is TGTGCCAGCACCCCTCTTCCGGGACAGGTCACAAGCTCCTATAATTCACCCCTCCACTTT. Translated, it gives CASTPLPGQVTSSYNSPLHF.

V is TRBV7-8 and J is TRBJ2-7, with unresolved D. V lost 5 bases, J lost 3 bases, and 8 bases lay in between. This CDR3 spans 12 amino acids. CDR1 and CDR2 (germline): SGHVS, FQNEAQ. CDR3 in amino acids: CASSPSYYEQYF. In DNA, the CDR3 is TGTGCCAGCAGCCCTTCGTACTACGAGCAGTACTTC.

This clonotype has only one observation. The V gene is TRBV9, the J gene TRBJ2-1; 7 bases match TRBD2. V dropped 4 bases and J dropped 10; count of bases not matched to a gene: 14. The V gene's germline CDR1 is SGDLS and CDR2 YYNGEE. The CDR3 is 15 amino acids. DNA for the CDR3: TGTGCCAGCAGCCCTCGGCCTCTAGCGGCCTACGAGCAGTTCTTC. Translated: CASSPRPLAAYEQFF.

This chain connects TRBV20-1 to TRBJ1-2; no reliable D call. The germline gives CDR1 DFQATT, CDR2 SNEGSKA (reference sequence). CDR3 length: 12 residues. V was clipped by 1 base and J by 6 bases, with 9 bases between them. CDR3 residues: CSARVDGDGYTF. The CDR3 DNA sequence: TGCAGTGCTAGAGTAGATGGGGATGGCTACACCTTC.

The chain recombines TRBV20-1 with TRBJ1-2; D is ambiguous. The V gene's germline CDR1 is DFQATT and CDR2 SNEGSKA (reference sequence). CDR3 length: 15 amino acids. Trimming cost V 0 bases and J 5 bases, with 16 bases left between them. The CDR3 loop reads CSARDLRGVAYGYTF. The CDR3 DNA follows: TGCAGTGCTAGAGATCTCCGGGGTGTTGCTTATGGCTACACCTTC.

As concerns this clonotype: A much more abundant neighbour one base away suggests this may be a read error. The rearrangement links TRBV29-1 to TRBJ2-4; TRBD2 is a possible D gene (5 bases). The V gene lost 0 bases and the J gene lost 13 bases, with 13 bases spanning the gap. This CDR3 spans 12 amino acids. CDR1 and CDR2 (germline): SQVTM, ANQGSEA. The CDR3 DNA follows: TGCAGCGTTGAAGAAACGACTTCGGGGCAGTACTTC. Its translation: CSVEETTSGQYF.

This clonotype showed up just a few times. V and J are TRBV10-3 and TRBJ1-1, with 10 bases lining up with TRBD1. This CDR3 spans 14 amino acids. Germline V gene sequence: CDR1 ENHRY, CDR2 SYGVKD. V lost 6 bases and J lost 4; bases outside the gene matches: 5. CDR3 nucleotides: TGTGCCATCAGGACCCGGACAGGGGGCACTGAAGCTTTCTTT. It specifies CAIRTRTGGTEAFF.

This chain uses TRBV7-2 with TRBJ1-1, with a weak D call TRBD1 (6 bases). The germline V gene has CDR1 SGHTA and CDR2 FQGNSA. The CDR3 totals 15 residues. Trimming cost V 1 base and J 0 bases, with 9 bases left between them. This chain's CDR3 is CASSLEGQMNTEAFF. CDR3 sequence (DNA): TGTGCCAGCAGCTTAGAGGGACAAATGAACACTGAAGCTTTCTTT.

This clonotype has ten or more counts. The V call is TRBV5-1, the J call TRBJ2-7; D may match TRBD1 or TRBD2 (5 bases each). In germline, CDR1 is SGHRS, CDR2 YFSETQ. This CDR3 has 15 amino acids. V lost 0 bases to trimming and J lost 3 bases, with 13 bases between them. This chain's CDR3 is CASSLETAALYEQYF. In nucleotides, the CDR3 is TGCGCCAGCAGCTTGGAGACAGCGGCACTCTACGAGCAGTACTTC.